The clone carrying this T cell receptor beta chain showed up just a few times. The antigen remains undetermined. V lost 5 bases, J lost 1 base, and 8 bases stayed unmatched. Germline CDR1 and CDR2: DFQATT and SNEGSKA (reference sequence). This CDR3 region has 16 residues. The record originates from a study of early T cells in non-severe SARS-CoV-2 infection. Overall study context: Unpaired chains resulted from sequencing bulk RNA of unsorted whole blood.

Overall study findings and caveats: There was a bias toward anti-spike CD8 responses in VDJdb matching, which missed private and CD4 specificities.

Unique molecular identifiers (one per individual cDNA molecule) were attached. TCRdb reanalysed the 5' RACE reads using MiXCR and keeps one entry per CDR3 protein. The sample holds over 85,000 distinct CDR3 sequences, roughly 15% seen once. What was sequenced was whole blood. The source of this sequence is an adult who was a healthcare worker with PCR-confirmed SARS-CoV-2 infection or an uninfected control (not recorded which). The rearrangement joins TRBV20-1 to TRBJ2-2, with 9 bases matching TRBD2. This CDR3 reads CSARGPSGENTGELFF. The CDR3 DNA reads as TGCAGTGCTCGCGGGCCTAGCGGGGAGAACACCGGGGAGCTGTTTTTT.